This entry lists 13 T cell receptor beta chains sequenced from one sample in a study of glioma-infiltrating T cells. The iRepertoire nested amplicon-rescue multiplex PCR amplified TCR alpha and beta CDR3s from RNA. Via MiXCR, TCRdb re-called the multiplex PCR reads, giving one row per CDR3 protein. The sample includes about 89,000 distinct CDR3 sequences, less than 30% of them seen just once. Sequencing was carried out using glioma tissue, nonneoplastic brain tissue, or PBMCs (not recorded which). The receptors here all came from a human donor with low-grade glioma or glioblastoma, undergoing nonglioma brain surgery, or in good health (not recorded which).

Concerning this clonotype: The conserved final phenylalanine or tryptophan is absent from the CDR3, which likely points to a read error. In DNA, the CDR3 is TGTGCCAGCAGCTTTGGGGGGGGTGGAGGCACTGAAGCTTTCCTT. Protein sequence: CASSFGGGGGTEAFL. The J gene is TRBJ1-1, the V gene TRBV11-2, with D possibly matching TRBD1 (5 bases). The germline V gene encodes CDR1 SGHAT and CDR2 FQNNGV. Trimming cost V 3 bases and J 4 bases, with 15 bases left between them. The CDR3 contains 15 residues.

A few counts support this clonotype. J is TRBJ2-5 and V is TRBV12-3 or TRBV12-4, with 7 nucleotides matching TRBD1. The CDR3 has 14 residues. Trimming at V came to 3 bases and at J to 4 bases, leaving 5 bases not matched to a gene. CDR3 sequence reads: CASSFGRGIETQYF. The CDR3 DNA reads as TGTGCCAGCAGTTTCGGCAGGGGGATAGAGACCCAGTACTTC.

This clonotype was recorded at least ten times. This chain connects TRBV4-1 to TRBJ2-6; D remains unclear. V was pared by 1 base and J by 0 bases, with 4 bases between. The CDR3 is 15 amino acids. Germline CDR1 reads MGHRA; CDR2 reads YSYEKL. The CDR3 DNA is TGCGCCAGCAGCCAAGTACACTCTGGGGCCAACGTCCTGACTTTC. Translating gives CASSQVHSGANVLTF.

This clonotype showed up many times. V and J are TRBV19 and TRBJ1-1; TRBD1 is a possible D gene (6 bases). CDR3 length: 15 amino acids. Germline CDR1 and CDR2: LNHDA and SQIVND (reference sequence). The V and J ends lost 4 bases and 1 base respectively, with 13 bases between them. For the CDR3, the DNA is TGTGCCAGTAGTACCTACAGGGTTAAGAACACTGAAGCTTTCTTT. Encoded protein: CASSTYRVKNTEAFF.

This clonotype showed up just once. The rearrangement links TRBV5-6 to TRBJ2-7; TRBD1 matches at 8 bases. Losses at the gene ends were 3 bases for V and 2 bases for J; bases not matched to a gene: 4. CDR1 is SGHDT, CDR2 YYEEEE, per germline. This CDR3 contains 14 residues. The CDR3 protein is CASSSDRDTYEQYF. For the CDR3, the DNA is TGTGCCAGCAGCTCGGACAGGGATACCTACGAGCAGTACTTC.

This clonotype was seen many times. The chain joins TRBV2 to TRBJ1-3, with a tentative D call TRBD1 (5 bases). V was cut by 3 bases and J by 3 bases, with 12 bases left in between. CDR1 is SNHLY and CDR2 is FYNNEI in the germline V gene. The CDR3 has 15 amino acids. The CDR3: CASSDKGRFGNTIYF. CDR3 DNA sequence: TGTGCCAGCAGTGATAAGGGGCGGTTTGGAAACACCATATATTTT. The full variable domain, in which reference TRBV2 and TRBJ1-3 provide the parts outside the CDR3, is EPEVTQTPSHQVTQMGQEVILRCVPISNHLYFYWYRQILGQKVEFLVSFYNNEISEKSEIFDDQFSVERPDGSNFTLKIRSTKLEDSAMYFCASSDKGRFGNTIYFGEGSWLTVV.

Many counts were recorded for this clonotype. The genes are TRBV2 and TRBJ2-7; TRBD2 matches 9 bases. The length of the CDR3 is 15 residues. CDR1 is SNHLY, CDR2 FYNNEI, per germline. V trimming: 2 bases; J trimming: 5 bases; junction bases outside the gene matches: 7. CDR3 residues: CASSEQGGGGHEQYF. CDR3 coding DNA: TGTGCCAGCAGTGAACAGGGCGGGGGGGGTCACGAGCAGTACTTC.

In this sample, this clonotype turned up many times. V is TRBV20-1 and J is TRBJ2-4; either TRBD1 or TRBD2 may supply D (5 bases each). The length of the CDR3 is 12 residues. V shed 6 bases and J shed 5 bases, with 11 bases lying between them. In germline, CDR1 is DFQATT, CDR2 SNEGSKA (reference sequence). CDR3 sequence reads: CSARWDQNIQYF. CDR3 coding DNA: TGCAGTGCCCGCTGGGACCAAAACATTCAGTACTTC.

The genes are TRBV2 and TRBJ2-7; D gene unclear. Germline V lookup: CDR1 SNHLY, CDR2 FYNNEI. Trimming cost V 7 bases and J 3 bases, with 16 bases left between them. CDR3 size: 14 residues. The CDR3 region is CASKANAIFYEQYF. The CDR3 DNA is TGTGCCAGCAAGGCCAATGCAATCTTCTACGAGCAGTACTTC.

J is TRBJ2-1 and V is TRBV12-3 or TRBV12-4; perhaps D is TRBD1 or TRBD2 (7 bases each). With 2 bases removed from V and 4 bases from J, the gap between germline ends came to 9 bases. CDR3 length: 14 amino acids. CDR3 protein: CASSLQGGYNEQFF. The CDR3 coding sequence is TGTGCCAGCAGTTTACAGGGGGGGTACAATGAGCAGTTCTTC.

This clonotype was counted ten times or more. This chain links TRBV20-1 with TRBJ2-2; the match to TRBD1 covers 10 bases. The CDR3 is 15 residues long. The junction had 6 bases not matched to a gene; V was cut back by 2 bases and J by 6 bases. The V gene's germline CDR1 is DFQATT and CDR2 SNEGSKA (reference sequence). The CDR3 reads CSARPDRGPAGELFF. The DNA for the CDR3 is TGCAGTGCTAGACCAGACAGGGGGCCGGCCGGGGAGCTGTTTTTT.

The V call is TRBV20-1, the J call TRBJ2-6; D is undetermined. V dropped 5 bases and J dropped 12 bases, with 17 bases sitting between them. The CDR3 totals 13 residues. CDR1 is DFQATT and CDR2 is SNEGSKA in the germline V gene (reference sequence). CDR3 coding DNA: TGCAGTGCTCGGGCCGCGCAGGTGGGCGTCCTGACTTTC. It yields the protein CSARAAQVGVLTF.

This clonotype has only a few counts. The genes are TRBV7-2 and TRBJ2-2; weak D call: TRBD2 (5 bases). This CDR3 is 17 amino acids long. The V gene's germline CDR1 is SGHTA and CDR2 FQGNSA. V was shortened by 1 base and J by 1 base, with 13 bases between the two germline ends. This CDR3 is CASSLVHGKGNTGELFF. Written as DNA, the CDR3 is TGTGCCAGCAGCTTAGTCCACGGGAAGGGGAACACCGGGGAGCTGTTTTTT.